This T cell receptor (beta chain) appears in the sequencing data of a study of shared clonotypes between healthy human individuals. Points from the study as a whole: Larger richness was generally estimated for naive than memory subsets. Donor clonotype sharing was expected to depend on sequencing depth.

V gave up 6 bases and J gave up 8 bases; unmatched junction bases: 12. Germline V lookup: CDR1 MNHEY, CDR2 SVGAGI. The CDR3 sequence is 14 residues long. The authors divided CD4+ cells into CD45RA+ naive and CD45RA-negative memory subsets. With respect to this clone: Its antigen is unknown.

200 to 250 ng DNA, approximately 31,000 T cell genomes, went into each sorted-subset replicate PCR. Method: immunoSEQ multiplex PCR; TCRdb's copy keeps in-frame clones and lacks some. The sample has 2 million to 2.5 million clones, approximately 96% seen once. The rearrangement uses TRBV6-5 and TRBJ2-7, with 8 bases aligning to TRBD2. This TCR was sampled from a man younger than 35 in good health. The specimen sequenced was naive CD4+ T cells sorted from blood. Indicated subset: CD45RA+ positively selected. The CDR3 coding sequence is TGTGCCAGCAGCCGGGGACTAGATACACTGCAGCAGTACTTC. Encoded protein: CASSRGLDTLQQYF.